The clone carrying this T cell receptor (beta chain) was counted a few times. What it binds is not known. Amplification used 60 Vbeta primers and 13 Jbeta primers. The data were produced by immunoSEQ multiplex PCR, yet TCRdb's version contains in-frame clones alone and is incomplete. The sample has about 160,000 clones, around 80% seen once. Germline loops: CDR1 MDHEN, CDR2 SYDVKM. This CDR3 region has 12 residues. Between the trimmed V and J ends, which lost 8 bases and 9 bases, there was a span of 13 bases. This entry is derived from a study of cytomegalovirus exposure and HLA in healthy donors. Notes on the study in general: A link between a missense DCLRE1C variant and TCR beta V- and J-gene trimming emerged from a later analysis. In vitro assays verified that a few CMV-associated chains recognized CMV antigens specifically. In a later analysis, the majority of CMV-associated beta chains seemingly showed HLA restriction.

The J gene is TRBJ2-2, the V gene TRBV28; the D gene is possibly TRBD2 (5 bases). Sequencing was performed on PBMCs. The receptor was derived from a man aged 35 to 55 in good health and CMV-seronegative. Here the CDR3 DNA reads TGTGCCAGCGATTCCCGAGGGAGGGAGCTGTTTTTT. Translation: CASDSRGRELFF.